A single sample gave rise to the 4 T cell receptor beta chains below, sequenced in a study of T cell clonotyping in hematopoietic cell transplantation. Profiled with immunoSEQ multiplex PCR; TCRdb holds only in-frame clones, not every one. This sample has about 5,700 clones; 77% occur once, and the top ten carry roughly a quarter. The sample in question was PBMCs, obtained 100 days after allogeneic stem cell transplant. The receptors originated from a male patient aged 50 or older who had an allogeneic stem cell transplant from an unrelated donor, so the T cells may come from the graft donor. Some clones in this sample may be carry-over from other donors' samples.

V usage is TRBV27 and J usage is TRBJ1-2, with 7 bases aligning to TRBD1. Looked up from germline, CDR1 is MNHEY and CDR2 is SMNVEV (reference sequence). The CDR3 runs to 13 residues. V was pared by 6 bases and J by 4 bases, with 5 bases of the junction left unmatched. The CDR3 protein is CASSRGGGYGYTF. For the CDR3, the DNA is TGTGCCAGCAGCCGAGGGGGCGGCTATGGCTACACCTTC.

This clone was found a few times. This sample also contains other DNA sequences that code for the same CDR3. This chain's CDR3 is CASSQDGATNEKLFF. The DNA of the CDR3 is TGCGCCAGCAGCCAAGACGGTGCAACTAATGAAAAACTGTTTTTT. This sequence joins TRBV4-3 and TRBJ1-4; the D is unclear. The CDR3 totals 15 residues. Germline lookup yields CDR1 LGHNA and CDR2 YSLEER. V was clipped by 0 bases and J by 0 bases, with 5 bases between them.

The chain links TRBV2 to TRBJ1-5; TRBD1 aligns across 9 bases. The CDR3 is made up of 13 amino acids. V lost 5 bases and J lost 7; bases outside the gene matches: 3. Germline assignment: CDR1 SNHLY and CDR2 FYNNEI. The CDR3 loop is CASSTGGAQPQHF. The CDR3 DNA is TGTGCCAGCAGTACAGGGGGCGCCCAGCCCCAGCATTTT.

This clone occurred a few times. The chain has TRBV5-4 and TRBJ1-1; D is unclear. Germline assignment: CDR1 SGHNT and CDR2 YYREEE (reference sequence). This CDR3 spans 13 amino acids. The V and J ends lost 4 bases and 6 bases respectively, with 13 bases between them. The CDR3 sequence is CASSPQEIAEAFF. CDR3 nucleotide sequence: TGTGCCAGCAGCCCTCAGGAAATCGCTGAAGCTTTCTTT.